The present entry profiles one T cell receptor (beta chain) with its context. The antigen remains undetermined. The germline V gene has CDR1 MNHEY and CDR2 SVGAGI. The J segment lost 6 bases and the V segment lost 6 bases, leaving 4 bases of the junction unmatched. The CDR3 runs to 14 residues. This specimen belongs to a study of cytomegalovirus exposure and HLA in healthy donors. 13 Jbeta primers and 60 Vbeta primers were used for the PCR. This table comes from immunoSEQ multiplex PCR, and its TCRdb copy is limited to in-frame clones, with some not included. The table records about 160,000 clones, 82% of them present only once. Findings of the study overall: A later analysis showed TCR association rates differing by HLA locus, peaking at DRB1 and lowest at HLA-C. Later analysis indicated greater clonal expansion among HLA-associated TCR beta chains than among equally common other chains.

V usage is TRBV6-5 and J usage is TRBJ1-4; 10 nucleotides line up with TRBD1. The clonotype was recovered from a girl between 10 and 17 years old in good health and CMV-seropositive. Sequencing was performed on PBMCs. The CDR3 DNA reads as TGTGCCAGCAGCTCCGGGACAGGGGATGAAAAACTGTTTTTT. This gives the protein CASSSGTGDEKLFF.